This TCR beta chain was captured by sequencing in a study of PD-1 blockade in classical Hodgkin lymphoma. Study-level background: The nivolumab dose that patients received was 3 mg/kg, given intravenously every 2 weeks. Whole-study findings and limits: Later analyses included only patients treated at least 1 year post-ASCT. Why the repertoires differ is still unclear, perhaps disease activity or prior therapy.

Each patient's relapse followed autologous stem cell transplantation, and brentuximab vedotin exposure varied. TCRdb's copy holds only in-frame clones and misses some; the assay was immunoSEQ multiplex PCR. The data show almost 100,000 clones, 92% seen once. The CDR3 length is 17 residues. The V gene end was trimmed by 0 bases and the J gene end by 4 bases; junction bases not matched to a gene: 9. Germline CDR1 and CDR2: SGHRS and YFSETQ. Remarks on this clone: Antigen: not known.

This chain connects TRBV5-1 to TRBJ1-1, with 10 positions matching TRBD1. The sample consisted of peripheral blood mononuclear cells (PBMCs), taken at baseline. The origin of this receptor is a human donor with classical Hodgkin lymphoma. CDR3 nucleotides: TGCGCCAGCAGCTTGGCGGACAGGGGGATGAGTTCCACTGAAGCTTTCTTT. Amino acid sequence: CASSLADRGMSSTEAFF.